These 32 T cell receptor beta chains originate from one sample sequenced in a study of neoadjuvant anti-PD-1 for oral cavity cancer. This table comes from immunoSEQ multiplex PCR, and its TCRdb copy is limited to in-frame clones, with some not included. The sample contains roughly 15,000 clones, 60% to 70% of which appear only once. The sequences come from PBMCs, collected before nivolumab (anti-PD-1) treatment. These receptors were taken from a person aged 35-79 years with oral cavity squamous cell carcinoma.

The chain recombines TRBV5-1 with TRBJ2-3; no definite D call. The germline gives CDR1 SGHRS, CDR2 YFSETQ. V lost 4 bases and J lost 2, with 5 bases in between. The CDR3 is 12 amino acids. The CDR3 sequence is CASSPHTDTQYF. The CDR3, as DNA: TGCGCCAGCAGCCCGCACACAGATACGCAGTATTTT.

This chain links TRBV2 with TRBJ2-1, with 7 bases that match TRBD2. The ends lost 2 bases at V and 4 bases at J; junction bases unmatched: 2. CDR1 and CDR2 (germline): SNHLY, FYNNEI. The CDR3 sequence is 14 residues long. The CDR3 spells CASSELAVYNEQFF. The CDR3 coding sequence is TGTGCCAGCAGTGAACTAGCGGTTTACAATGAGCAGTTCTTC. The whole variable domain, filled in from reference TRBV2 and TRBJ2-1, reads EPEVTQTPSHQVTQMGQEVILRCVPISNHLYFYWYRQILGQKVEFLVSFYNNEISEKSEIFDDQFSVERPDGSNFTLKIRSTKLEDSAMYFCASSELAVYNEQFFGPGTRLTVL.

The chain combines TRBV7-2 with TRBJ2-5, with 7 nucleotides matching TRBD1. Germline CDR1 and CDR2: SGHTA and FQGNSA. Trimming removed 4 bases from V and 5 bases from J; junction bases left unmatched: 7. The CDR3 length is 14 residues. CDR3 region: CASSSTQGLETQYF. CDR3 sequence (DNA): TGTGCCAGCAGCTCCACACAGGGGCTGGAGACCCAGTACTTC.

This clone was seen only a few times. The V and J genes are TRBV28 and TRBJ1-5; maybe TRBD1 (6 bases). Germline assignment: CDR1 MDHEN and CDR2 SYDVKM. The V end lost 3 bases, the J end lost 3 bases, and 15 bases lay between the germline ends. The CDR3 runs to 16 residues. As DNA, the CDR3 is TGTGCCAGCAGTTTTGGGGGGGCTGGAGACAATCAGCCCCAGCATTTT. Translated: CASSFGGAGDNQPQHF.

The chain combines TRBV7-2 with TRBJ1-2; D may be TRBD1 (6 bases). The CDR3 covers 15 residues. Germline CDR1 and CDR2: SGHTA and FQGNSA. V was pared by 7 bases and J by 0 bases, with 15 bases between. CDR3 sequence: CASNLGTGTNYGYTF. In nucleotides, the CDR3 is TGTGCCAGCAACCTGGGCACAGGGACTAACTATGGCTACACCTTC.

The table lists this clone with a few counts. The chain couples TRBV6-6 to TRBJ1-1; D perhaps matches TRBD1 (5 bases). V was cut by 7 bases and J by 1 base, with 13 bases left in between. Germline CDR1 reads MNHNY; CDR2 reads SVGAGI (reference sequence). The CDR3 has 14 amino acids. The CDR3 DNA follows: TGTGCCAGCAACACCGGGACCTCGAACACTGAAGCTTTCTTT. This gives the protein CASNTGTSNTEAFF.

This rearrangement joins TRBV28 to TRBJ1-6; D call uncertain. V was trimmed by 5 bases and J by 0 bases, leaving 8 bases between them. Germline V gene data show CDR1 as MDHEN and CDR2 as SYDVKM. CDR3 length equals 15 residues. CDR3 sequence reads: CASSASYSYNSPLHF. The CDR3 DNA follows: TGTGCCAGCAGTGCCTCGTACTCCTATAATTCACCCCTCCACTTT.

A single count supports this clone. At one boundary the junction diverges from the germline segment, which might be a read error. V gene TRBV20-1 combines with J gene TRBJ1-2; tentative D call: TRBD1 (6 bases). The V gene's germline CDR1 is DFQATT and CDR2 SNEGSKA (reference sequence). CDR3 length equals 11 residues. CDR3 DNA: TGCAGTGCCAGAGGGGGGGAGGGCTACACCTTC. It is translated as CSARGGEGYTF.

The chain recombines TRBV5-4 with TRBJ1-2; 7 positions match TRBD1. Germline assignment: CDR1 SGHNT and CDR2 YYREEE (reference sequence). V gave up 1 base and J gave up 8 bases; unmatched junction bases: 14. CDR3 length equals 16 residues. The CDR3 is CASSLTGAVSQRGYTF. The CDR3 DNA follows: TGTGCCAGCAGCTTGACAGGGGCGGTTAGTCAACGGGGCTACACCTTC.

The gene calls are TRBV6-5 and TRBJ2-7; the match to TRBD1 covers 10 bases. V lost 7 bases and J lost 6; bases outside the gene matches: 9. Germline V gene data show CDR1 as MNHEY and CDR2 as SVGAGI. The CDR3 totals 14 residues. Here the CDR3 DNA reads TGTGCCAGCACCAAGGGGACAGGGGTAATCGAGCAGTACTTC. Translation gives CASTKGTGVIEQYF.

There are a few counts of this clone. This sequence joins TRBV6-1 and TRBJ1-5; D not certain. V dropped 6 bases and J dropped 2 bases, with 14 bases sitting between them. The germline gives CDR1 MNHNS, CDR2 SASEGT. The CDR3 spans 15 residues. The CDR3 DNA reads TGTGCCAGCAGACTTGAGGGTAAGGGCAATCAGCCCCAGCATTTT. The encoded protein is CASRLEGKGNQPQHF.

The chain is built from TRBV19 and TRBJ1-4, with D uncertain. Germline V gene sequence: CDR1 LNHDA, CDR2 SQIVND (reference sequence). The CDR3 is 16 residues long. V was trimmed by 3 bases and J by 7 bases, leaving 18 bases between them. The CDR3 nucleotides are TGTGCCAGTAGTATCCCTGACCCACGAGGTAGTGAAAAACTGTTTTTT. Protein sequence: CASSIPDPRGSEKLFF.

This clone was recorded only once. The J gene is TRBJ1-5, the V gene TRBV28; 9 positions agree with TRBD1. With V trimmed by 6 bases and J by 1 base, 7 bases remained unmatched. Per germline, CDR1 MDHEN and CDR2 SYDVKM. This CDR3 comprises 16 residues. The CDR3 here is CASSKTGGGSNQPQHF. DNA of the CDR3: TGTGCCAGCAGCAAGACAGGGGGTGGGAGCAATCAGCCCCAGCATTTT.

The chain combines TRBV7-8 with TRBJ1-1; D is unresolved. The length of the CDR3 is 16 residues. CDR1 is SGHVS and CDR2 is FQNEAQ in the germline V gene. Trimming shortened V by 3 bases and J by 0 bases, and 14 bases separated the two germline ends. CDR3 in DNA: TGTGCCAGCAGCTTCCCGGCGAAGGGTGTGAACACTGAAGCTTTCTTT. It specifies CASSFPAKGVNTEAFF.

This chain connects TRBV12-5 to TRBJ1-5, with 9 bases fitting TRBD1. CDR3 size: 15 residues. Trimming took 1 base from V and 2 from J; bases not matched to a gene: 0. CDR1 is LGHNT and CDR2 is FRNRAP in the germline V gene. DNA of the CDR3: TGTGCTAGTGGTTTGGGGACAGGGGGCAATCAGCCCCAGCATTTT. Encoded protein: CASGLGTGGNQPQHF.

DNA of the CDR3: TGTGCCAGCAGGGCAGCGGTATACACAGATACGCAGTATTTT. It encodes CASRAAVYTDTQYF. V and J are TRBV2 and TRBJ2-3, with a possible D match to TRBD2 (5 bases). This CDR3 region has 14 residues. V lost 6 bases to trimming and J lost 2 bases, with 12 bases between them. CDR1 SNHLY and CDR2 FYNNEI come from the germline V gene. Drawing the rest from reference TRBV2 and TRBJ2-3, the complete variable domain is EPEVTQTPSHQVTQMGQEVILRCVPISNHLYFYWYRQILGQKVEFLVSFYNNEISEKSEIFDDQFSVERPDGSNFTLKIRSTKLEDSAMYFCASRAAVYTDTQYFGPGTRLTVL.

The V call is TRBV7-2, the J call TRBJ2-5; 11 bases are a match to TRBD2. Looked up from germline, CDR1 is SGHTA and CDR2 is FQGNSA. This CDR3 has 14 residues. The V segment lost 6 bases and the J segment 5 bases; nucleotides outside the gene matches: 5. CDR3 residues: CASSLAGGLETQYF. The CDR3 region has the DNA TGTGCCAGCAGTCTAGCGGGGGGCTTGGAGACCCAGTACTTC. Full variable domain (missing parts from reference TRBV7-2 and TRBJ2-5): GAGVSQSPSNKVTEKGKDVELRCDPISGHTALYWYRQSLGQGLEFLIYFQGNSAPDKSGLPSDRFSAERTGGSVSTLTIQRTQQEDSAVYLCASSLAGGLETQYFGPGTRLLVL.

The chain combines TRBV10-1 with TRBJ2-2; 10 bases are shared with TRBD2. The CDR3 spans 16 residues. Per germline, CDR1 WNHNN and CDR2 SYGVQD (reference sequence). After removal of 9 bases from V and 3 bases from J, the junction contained 10 bases not matched to a gene. CDR3 sequence: CASGTSVPRDTGELFF. In DNA, the CDR3 is TGCGCCAGTGGGACTAGCGTCCCGAGGGACACCGGGGAGCTGTTTTTT.

This clone was detected a few times. The chain is built from TRBV30 and TRBJ2-3, with 9 bases aligning to TRBD2. CDR1 and CDR2 (germline): GTSNPN, SVGIG (reference sequence). Trimming took 4 bases from V and 3 from J; bases not matched to a gene: 8. The CDR3 is 15 amino acids. As DNA, the CDR3 is TGTGCCTGGATGACTCTAGCGGGACATACAGATACGCAGTATTTT. Its protein product is CAWMTLAGHTDTQYF.

V is TRBV15 and J is TRBJ1-1, with D uncertain. The CDR3 consists of 14 residues. CDR1 and CDR2 (germline): LNHNV, YYDKDF (reference sequence). Deletions cut 0 bases from V and 2 bases from J, with 7 bases between. The CDR3 region has the DNA TGTGCCACCAGCAGAGATGGTCGAAACACTGAAGCTTTCTTT. Amino acids: CATSRDGRNTEAFF.

V is TRBV7-3 and J is TRBJ2-7; TRBD1 aligns across 11 bases. V lost 6 bases, J lost 9 bases, and 4 bases stayed unmatched. CDR1 and CDR2 (germline): SGHTA, FQGTGA. The CDR3 has 12 residues. The CDR3 region has the DNA TGTGCCAGCAGTCGGACAGGGGGCGTGCAGTACTTC. Translating it yields CASSRTGGVQYF.

This chain uses TRBV28 with TRBJ1-3, with D hard to call. Germline V gives CDR1 MDHEN, CDR2 SYDVKM. The CDR3 has 11 residues. The CDR3 is CVVSSGNTIYF. In DNA form, the CDR3 reads TGTGTAGTAAGCTCTGGAAACACCATATATTTT.

CDR3 residues: CASSFRDGYTF. CDR3 in DNA: TGTGCCAGCAGTTTCAGGGACGGCTACACCTTC. The J gene is TRBJ1-2, the V gene TRBV28; D might be TRBD1 (5 bases). V was pared by 3 bases and J by 8 bases, with 7 bases between. The germline V gene has CDR1 MDHEN and CDR2 SYDVKM. The CDR3 sequence is 11 residues long.

CDR3 nucleotides: TGTGCCAGCAGCTTGGCGACGGGGCCGAGAACCGGGGAGCTGTTTTTT. This sequence encodes CASSLATGPRTGELFF. This chain joins TRBV5-8 and TRBJ2-2; D tentatively reads TRBD1 or TRBD2 (5 bases each). Trimming left V 0 bases short and J 5 bases short, with 14 bases between. This CDR3 spans 16 amino acids. Germline values: CDR1 SGHTS, CDR2 YDEGEE.

The genes are TRBV5-1 and TRBJ2-2; D remains ambiguous. In germline, CDR1 is SGHRS, CDR2 YFSETQ. The length of the CDR3 is 14 residues. Trimming took off 3 bases at V and 4 bases at J, with 10 bases between the two ends. CDR3 residues: CASSSRTGTGELFF. The CDR3 DNA reads TGCGCCAGCAGCTCTAGGACCGGCACCGGGGAGCTGTTTTTT. Combining the CDR3 with reference TRBV5-1 and TRBJ2-2 gives the whole variable domain KAGVTQTPRYLIKTRGQQVTLSCSPISGHRSVSWYQQTPGQGLQFLFEYFSETQRNKGNFPGRFSGRQFSNSRSEMNVSTLELGDSALYLCASSSRTGTGELFFGEGSRLTVL.

This clone was found a few times. The chain couples TRBV2 to TRBJ1-6; D unresolved. The V and J ends lost 2 bases and 6 bases respectively, with 8 bases between them. The CDR3 contains 14 residues. CDR1 is SNHLY and CDR2 is FYNNEI in the germline V gene. The CDR3 loop is CASSERWGNSPLHF. The CDR3, as DNA: TGTGCCAGCAGTGAAAGGTGGGGTAATTCACCCCTCCACTTT. The whole variable domain, filled in from reference TRBV2 and TRBJ1-6, reads EPEVTQTPSHQVTQMGQEVILRCVPISNHLYFYWYRQILGQKVEFLVSFYNNEISEKSEIFDDQFSVERPDGSNFTLKIRSTKLEDSAMYFCASSERWGNSPLHFGNGTRLTVT.

The rearrangement links TRBV28 to TRBJ2-1; the D is unclear. Germline V lookup: CDR1 MDHEN, CDR2 SYDVKM. The CDR3 spans 15 residues. Trimming took 8 bases from V and 4 from J, leaving 18 bases between them. In DNA form, the CDR3 reads TGTGCCAGCCAACCTGCAGGCTCTAATTACAATGAGCAGTTCTTC. It translates to CASQPAGSNYNEQFF.

The chain uses TRBV25-1 and TRBJ2-5; no reliable D call. CDR1 is MGHDK, CDR2 SYGVNS, per germline. V gave up 8 bases and J gave up 5 bases, with 15 bases separating them. The CDR3 has 13 residues. The CDR3 DNA is TGTGCCAGCGCCACCGACTTCACTGAGACCCAGTACTTC. Translated: CASATDFTETQYF.

V is TRBV19 and J is TRBJ1-5; weak D call: TRBD1 (5 bases). The CDR3 consists of 17 residues. Trimming shortened V by 3 bases and J by 0 bases, and 15 bases separated the two germline ends. In germline, CDR1 is LNHDA, CDR2 SQIVND (reference sequence). CDR3 bases: TGTGCCAGTAGTATCCCGGGGGGGAGGGATAGCAATCAGCCCCAGCATTTT. Protein: CASSIPGGRDSNQPQHF.

The chain combines TRBV28 with TRBJ2-5, with D perhaps TRBD1 or TRBD2 (6 bases each). Trimming cost V 10 bases and J 5 bases, with 17 bases left between them. CDR3 size: 13 residues. Germline V gene sequence: CDR1 MDHEN, CDR2 SYDVKM. CDR3 in DNA: TGTGCCACTCTTTACCGGGGGCATGAGACCCAGTACTTC. This encodes CATLYRGHETQYF.

This clone was counted between two and nine times. V and J are TRBV19 and TRBJ1-3, with D perhaps matching TRBD1 (5 bases). The germline gives CDR1 LNHDA, CDR2 SQIVND (reference sequence). Trimming removed 6 bases from V and 0 bases from J, with 21 bases in between. The CDR3 spans 18 residues. CDR3 bases: TGTGCCAGTAGAAGTGCTCCCGGGACTTCTGCCTCTGGAAACACCATATATTTT. This encodes CASRSAPGTSASGNTIYF.

The chain is built from TRBV7-2 and TRBJ1-1; D possibly corresponds to TRBD1 (5 bases). In germline, CDR1 is SGHTA, CDR2 FQGNSA. The germline V and J ends were trimmed by 5 bases and 1 base, with 14 bases remaining between them. The CDR3 length is 15 residues. CDR3 loop: CASSRFSQGNTEAFF. The CDR3 DNA reads TGTGCCAGCAGCCGCTTCTCTCAGGGGAACACTGAAGCTTTCTTT. The full variable domain, rest sourced from reference TRBV7-2 and TRBJ1-1, is GAGVSQSPSNKVTEKGKDVELRCDPISGHTALYWYRQSLGQGLEFLIYFQGNSAPDKSGLPSDRFSAERTGGSVSTLTIQRTQQEDSAVYLCASSRFSQGNTEAFFGQGTRLTVV.